These 18 T cell receptor beta chains share one sample of origin, sequenced in a study of T cells after yellow fever vaccination. TCRdb reprocessed the 5' RACE reads via MiXCR and lists one record per CDR3 protein. The sample contains 300,000 to 400,000 distinct CDR3 sequences, approximately 9% of which appear only once. Source: PBMCs, taken on the day of the first yellow fever vaccination. The receptors stem from a man aged 18 to 29 who received the YFV17D yellow fever vaccine.

This clonotype has more than one count but fewer than ten. CDR3 sequence (DNA): TGTGCCAGCAGTGGACAGGGGGGTGATCAGCCCCAGCATTTT. Protein: CASSGQGGDQPQHF. The chain is built from TRBV12-3 or TRBV12-4 and TRBJ1-5; TRBD1 aligns across 10 bases. J was trimmed by 5 bases and V by 5 bases; bases with no gene match: 3. The CDR3 has 14 residues.

This clonotype was observed a handful of times. This chain joins TRBV15 and TRBJ2-3, with D possibly TRBD2 on 6 matching bases. The germline CDR1 and CDR2 sequences are LNHNV and YYDKDF (reference sequence). CDR3 size: 14 residues. Trimming stripped 4 bases from V and 4 bases from J, with 12 bases between. The CDR3 nucleotides read TGTGCCACCAGCACCCCGTGGGGGGCAGATACGCAGTATTTT. Translating it yields CATSTPWGADTQYF.

In its sample, this clonotype was seen a few times. The V and J genes are TRBV9 and TRBJ2-3; the match to TRBD2 covers 9 bases. The CDR3 consists of 15 residues. The germline gives CDR1 SGDLS, CDR2 YYNGEE. J was trimmed by 4 bases and V by 2 bases; bases with no gene match: 5. CDR3 coding DNA: TGTGCCAGCAGCGTCACCGGGACTAGCCCAGATACGCAGTATTTT. As protein: CASSVTGTSPDTQYF.

The chain couples TRBV30 to TRBJ2-1; possible D gene TRBD2, 6 bases. Germline V gene data show CDR1 as GTSNPN and CDR2 as SVGIG (reference sequence). CDR3 length equals 12 residues. The V end lost 5 bases, the J end lost 7 bases, and 12 bases lay between the germline ends. The CDR3 nucleotides read TGTGCCTGGGGGAGGACGGGGAATGAGCAGTTCTTC. It yields the protein CAWGRTGNEQFF. The whole variable domain, remainder taken from reference TRBV30 and TRBJ2-1, is SQTIHQWPATLVQPVGSPLSLECTVEGTSNPNLYWYRQAAGRGLQLLFYSVGIGQISSEVPQNLSASRPQDRQFILSSKKLLLSDSGFYLCAWGRTGNEQFFGPGTRLTVL.

This sequence joins TRBV18 and TRBJ2-7, with TRBD2 identical over 8 bases. This CDR3 has 16 amino acids. Germline V gives CDR1 KGHSH, CDR2 LQKENI. J was trimmed by 0 bases and V by 3 bases; bases with no gene match: 7. The CDR3 spells CASSPRVAGTSYEQYF. The CDR3 DNA sequence: TGTGCCAGCTCACCTCGGGTAGCGGGGACCTCCTACGAGCAGTACTTC.

V usage is TRBV6-1 and J usage is TRBJ2-6, with D possibly matching TRBD2 (7 bases). CDR3 length: 18 residues. CDR1 is MNHNS and CDR2 is SASEGT in the germline V gene. V lost 4 bases and J 2 bases, leaving 18 bases between the germline ends. The CDR3, as DNA: TGTGCCAGCAGTGGGTCGGGGGGCTGGCTAACTGGGGCCAACGTCCTGACTTTC. This gives the protein CASSGSGGWLTGANVLTF.

The chain carries TRBV18 and TRBJ1-6, with D uncertain. Germline V CDR1 and CDR2: KGHSH, LQKENI. This CDR3 region has 15 residues. Trimming left V 4 bases short and J 2 bases short, with 9 bases between. The CDR3 is CASSLDGAYNSPLHF. In DNA, the CDR3 is TGTGCCAGCTCACTGGACGGGGCCTATAATTCACCCCTCCACTTT.

This clonotype was seen at least ten times. The rearrangement joins TRBV5-1 to TRBJ2-2; 8 bases line up with TRBD1. V shed 1 base, J shed 4 bases, and the junction held 3 bases outside the gene matches. The germline CDR1 and CDR2 sequences are SGHRS and YFSETQ. This CDR3 region has 15 residues. CDR3 nucleotide sequence: TGCGCCAGCAGCTTGAGGGACAGGCCCACCGGGGAGCTGTTTTTT. Residues: CASSLRDRPTGELFF. The full variable domain, rest sourced from reference TRBV5-1 and TRBJ2-2, is KAGVTQTPRYLIKTRGQQVTLSCSPISGHRSVSWYQQTPGQGLQFLFEYFSETQRNKGNFPGRFSGRQFSNSRSEMNVSTLELGDSALYLCASSLRDRPTGELFFGEGSRLTVL.

The gene calls are TRBV7-8 and TRBJ2-3; 9 bases match TRBD1. This CDR3 contains 14 residues. V shed 5 bases and J 6 bases; nucleotides not matched to a gene: 6. The germline gives CDR1 SGHVS, CDR2 FQNEAQ. CDR3 region: CASSPQGASDTQYF. In DNA, the CDR3 is TGTGCCAGCAGCCCACAGGGGGCATCGGATACGCAGTATTTT.

The sample holds many counts of this clonotype. This chain joins TRBV11-3 and TRBJ2-2, with D uncertain. Deletions cut 0 bases from V and 1 base from J, with 9 bases between. CDR1 and CDR2 from the germline V gene are SGHNT and YENEEA. This CDR3 is 16 amino acids long. For the CDR3, the DNA is TGTGCCAGCAGCTTAGATAACTGGGGGAACACCGGGGAGCTGTTTTTT. Protein product: CASSLDNWGNTGELFF.

This clonotype has ten or more counts. This chain uses TRBV7-2 with TRBJ2-7; D may be TRBD2 (6 bases). The CDR3 has 15 residues. With 5 bases removed from V and 0 bases from J, the gap between germline ends came to 14 bases. CDR1 and CDR2 (germline): SGHTA, FQGNSA. This chain's CDR3 is CASSMQATSSYEQYF. CDR3 bases: TGTGCCAGCAGCATGCAAGCGACTAGCTCCTACGAGCAGTACTTC.

This clonotype has a handful of counts. The chain carries TRBV4-1 and TRBJ2-6; tentative D call: TRBD1 (6 bases). Germline CDR1 and CDR2: MGHRA and YSYEKL. There are 17 residues in the CDR3. Between the trimmed V and J ends, which lost 4 bases and 0 bases, there was a span of 13 bases. In DNA, the CDR3 is TGCGCCAGCAGCCCGGCCAGGGGCCCCTCTGGGGCCAACGTCCTGACTTTC. Residues: CASSPARGPSGANVLTF.

The V and J genes are TRBV7-9 and TRBJ1-2; no clear D. Germline CDR1 reads SEHNR; CDR2 reads FQNEAQ (reference sequence). The CDR3 has 15 residues. V was pared by 4 bases and J by 1 base, with 13 bases between. CDR3 bases: TGTGCCAGCAGCTCTGCAGCGTACTTTAACTATGGCTACACCTTC. Translating it yields CASSSAAYFNYGYTF.

This clonotype was detected only a few times. The chain has TRBV6-1 and TRBJ2-3; D unresolved. The length of the CDR3 is 16 residues. Deletions cut 5 bases from V and 5 bases from J, with 20 bases between. Looked up from germline, CDR1 is MNHNS and CDR2 is SASEGT. The CDR3 DNA reads as TGTGCCAGCAGTCGCGGAAAGATACTCCAAGGAGATACGCAGTATTTT. It translates to CASSRGKILQGDTQYF.

This clonotype was seen many times. The CDR3 is CASSLLGPGGTDTQYF. The CDR3 bases are TGTGCCAGCAGCTTACTAGGGCCTGGGGGCACAGATACGCAGTATTTT. The chain is built from TRBV11-2 and TRBJ2-3, with D hard to call. From germline, CDR1 is SGHAT and CDR2 FQNNGV. This CDR3 has 16 residues. V lost 2 bases to trimming and J lost 1 base, with 13 bases between them.

This clonotype was counted a few times. The chain employs TRBV9 and TRBJ1-3; 7 bases agree with TRBD1. Germline CDR1 SGDLS, CDR2 YYNGEE. This CDR3 contains 15 residues. V gave up 4 bases and J gave up 8 bases; unmatched junction bases: 12. The CDR3 is CASSRGQAEADTIYF. CDR3 nucleotides: TGTGCCAGCAGCAGAGGACAGGCGGAGGCCGACACCATATATTTT.

The J gene is TRBJ1-4, the V gene TRBV9; 9 bases are shared with TRBD1. The V gene end was trimmed by 2 bases and the J gene end by 4 bases; junction bases not matched to a gene: 3. CDR1 and CDR2 (germline): SGDLS, YYNGEE. The CDR3 has 15 residues. The CDR3 coding sequence is TGTGCCAGCAGCGTTCGGACAGGGGTTAATGAAAAACTGTTTTTT. Translating gives CASSVRTGVNEKLFF.

The J gene is TRBJ2-7, the V gene TRBV6-4; D uncertain. CDR1 and CDR2 (germline): MRHNA, SNTAGT. This CDR3 is 13 amino acids long. The ends were cut back, 10 bases at V and 2 bases at J, with 15 bases in the middle. In DNA, the CDR3 is TGTGCCAATCAGTCGTACCAGCCCTACGAGCAGTACTTC. It is translated as CANQSYQPYEQYF.